This T cell receptor (beta chain) was identified in a study of blood T cell repertoires in COVID-19. Study overall: Whether acute or convalescent, the COVID-19 samples came from the United States, Italy and Spain.

Donors were grouped by their self-reported clinical history. Trimming removed 0 bases from V and 0 bases from J, with 10 bases in between. Germline values: CDR1 SQVTM, CDR2 ANQGSEA. The CDR3 length is 15 residues. In the authors' methods: How many nucleated cells were present was estimated from reference gene primer amplification. Only in-frame clones appear in the TCRdb table, and some are missing; sequencing was by immunoSEQ multiplex PCR. V and J calls and clone size are as listed in that table; D and trimming were resolved from the DNA. The sample records some 220,000 clones, roughly 83% being singletons.

The V gene is TRBV29-1, the J gene TRBJ2-3; tentative D call: TRBD1 (5 bases). Sequenced sample: PBMCs or T cells enriched from blood (not recorded which). The sequence came from a woman aged 40 to 50 with acute COVID-19. CDR3 in DNA: TGCAGCGTTGAAGAGGACATCCCAAGCACAGATACGCAGTATTTT. Protein product: CSVEEDIPSTDTQYF.